This T cell receptor beta chain was recovered during a study of glioma-infiltrating T cells. Using RNA template, CDR3s of TCR alpha and beta were amplified with iRepertoire arm-PCR. In TCRdb, the multiplex PCR reads were re-called with MiXCR into one record per CDR3 protein. The sample holds some 90,000 distinct CDR3 sequences, roughly 39% seen once. A remark on this clonotype: At one of its ends the junction is not consistent with the germline gene, which may arise from a read error.

CDR1 and CDR2 from the germline V gene are DFQATT and SNEGSKA (reference sequence). The CDR3 is 17 amino acids. The specimen sequenced was glioma tissue, nonneoplastic brain tissue, or PBMCs (not recorded which). This TCR came from a human donor with low-grade glioma or glioblastoma, undergoing nonglioma brain surgery, or in good health (not recorded which). The chain couples TRBV20-1 to TRBJ2-5, with a possible D match to TRBD2 (6 bases). CDR3 nucleotides: TGCAGTTCTAGCGTGGGACTTACCGGGAATATGGGAGAGACCCAGTACTTC. Translating it yields CSSSVGLTGNMGETQYF.